These 20 T cell receptor beta chains share one sample of origin, sequenced in a study of T cells in Graves' hyperthyroidism and ophthalmopathy. TCR beta CDR3 regions were amplified from RNA transcripts. RT-PCR in the first round (using the HTBI primer set) targeted the TCR CDR3. TCRdb ran MiXCR on the multiplex PCR reads and lists one entry per CDR3 protein. This sample has over 550,000 distinct CDR3 sequences, with over 15% found just once. Sequencing was performed on blood. These receptor sequences come from a woman in her late teens or twenties with Graves' hyperthyroidism.

The chain joins TRBV6-5 to TRBJ2-1; D unresolved. The CDR3 loop spans 13 amino acids. The V and J ends lost 2 bases and 9 bases respectively, with 11 bases between them. The germline V gene has CDR1 MNHEY and CDR2 SVGAGI. In DNA, the CDR3 is TGTGCCAGCAGTTACGGTGACTTATTTGAGCAGTTCTTC. Translation: CASSYGDLFEQFF.

In its sample, this clonotype was seen many times. The J gene is TRBJ1-1, the V gene TRBV12-3 or TRBV12-4; 8 bases are shared with TRBD1. Trimming at V came to 2 bases and at J to 1 base, leaving 3 bases not matched to a gene. This CDR3 region has 15 residues. This CDR3 reads CASSLFGTGNTEAFF. The CDR3 region has the DNA TGTGCCAGCAGTTTATTCGGGACAGGGAACACTGAAGCTTTCTTT.

In DNA form, the CDR3 reads TGTGCCAGCAGCATCGGACAGGGGAATCTTGATGGCTACACCTTC. Translation gives CASSIGQGNLDGYTF. The chain combines TRBV7-9 with TRBJ1-2, with 9 bases aligning to TRBD1. This CDR3 has 15 residues. Trimming cost V 5 bases and J 6 bases; bases outside gene matches: 10. Germline-derived CDR1 and CDR2 are SEHNR and FQNEAQ (reference sequence).

This clonotype was seen many times. The chain carries TRBV3-1 and TRBJ2-1; D might be TRBD2 (6 bases). The CDR3 covers 12 residues. Germline V CDR1 and CDR2: LGHDT, YNNKEL (reference sequence). Trimming removed 4 bases at V and 8 bases at J, with 9 bases between. The CDR3 protein is CASSPSAYEQFF. The CDR3 DNA reads TGTGCCAGCAGCCCTAGCGCTTATGAGCAGTTCTTC.

The rearrangement links TRBV19 to TRBJ2-3, with D perhaps assigned TRBD1 or TRBD2 (5 bases each). Trimming stripped 4 bases from V and 4 bases from J, with 9 bases between. The CDR3 length is 13 residues. Germline V gene lookup returns CDR1 LNHDA and CDR2 SQIVND (reference sequence). The CDR3 sequence is CASSTGTADTQYF. The DNA of the CDR3 is TGTGCCAGTAGTACAGGGACGGCAGATACGCAGTATTTT.

In this sample, this clonotype turned up many times. CDR3 in DNA: TGTGCCACCAGTCCCTGGACCCGCGTGTTATCGGGGGTGGCGAGGGGGGACTGCTACGAGCAGTACTTC. Its protein is CATSPWTRVLSGVARGDCYEQYF. The chain joins TRBV15 to TRBJ2-7; D assignment may be TRBD1 or TRBD2 (6 bases each). The CDR3 is 23 residues long. Trimming shortened V by 6 bases and J by 3 bases, and 42 bases separated the two germline ends. Germline V lookup: CDR1 LNHNV, CDR2 YYDKDF (reference sequence).

The V and J genes are TRBV28 and TRBJ2-2; unclear D gene. In germline, CDR1 is MDHEN, CDR2 SYDVKM. The CDR3 totals 15 residues. The ends were cut back, 5 bases at V and 4 bases at J, with 14 bases in the middle. The CDR3 DNA follows: TGTGCCAGCAGTCCCCCTGAACCCCGCACCGGGGAGCTGTTTTTT. It encodes CASSPPEPRTGELFF.

There are many counts of this clonotype. The chain links TRBV2 to TRBJ1-4; D remains unclear. Germline V gene lookup returns CDR1 SNHLY and CDR2 FYNNEI. Trimming took 6 bases from V and 8 from J, leaving 10 bases between them. CDR3 length equals 12 residues. The CDR3: CASRGAVEKLFF. CDR3 nucleotide sequence: TGTGCCAGCAGGGGCGCAGTGGAAAAACTGTTTTTT.

This clonotype was observed a handful of times. The chain couples TRBV29-1 to TRBJ2-1, with 13 bases identical to TRBD2. Per germline, CDR1 SQVTM and CDR2 ANQGSEA. The CDR3 covers 15 residues. V dropped 0 bases and J dropped 8; count of bases not matched to a gene: 4. CDR3 region: CSVEDAGLAGYEQFF. Written as DNA, the CDR3 is TGCAGCGTTGAAGATGCGGGACTAGCGGGATATGAGCAGTTCTTC.

This chain links TRBV4-2 with TRBJ2-7, with 12 bases that match TRBD2. The length of the CDR3 is 17 residues. Germline V gives CDR1 LGHNA, CDR2 YNFKEQ. With 1 base clipped from V and 0 bases from J, the junction kept 4 bases outside the gene matches. As DNA, the CDR3 is TGTGCCAGCAGCCAAGGACTAGCGGGAGTTGTCTCCTACGAGCAGTACTTC. The encoded protein is CASSQGLAGVVSYEQYF.

J is TRBJ2-5 and V is TRBV4-3; D possibly corresponds to TRBD1 (5 bases). This CDR3 has 15 amino acids. V was trimmed by 3 bases and J by 0 bases, leaving 11 bases between them. The germline gives CDR1 LGHNA, CDR2 YSLEER. The CDR3 region is CASSQLTGNQETQYF. The CDR3 region has the DNA TGCGCCAGCAGCCAGCTAACAGGAAACCAAGAGACCCAGTACTTC.

The sample holds many counts of this clonotype. The V and J genes are TRBV7-2 and TRBJ2-7; D is unresolved. Germline values: CDR1 SGHTA, CDR2 FQGNSA. The CDR3 contains 12 residues. Trimming left V 6 bases short and J 9 bases short, with 15 bases between. The CDR3 is CASRLSTGLQYF. The CDR3 DNA follows: TGTGCCAGCAGACTATCGACTGGATTGCAGTACTTC.

There are many counts of this clonotype. V is TRBV6-2 or TRBV6-3 and J is TRBJ2-7, with 7 nucleotides matching TRBD1. This CDR3 contains 16 residues. Germline CDR1 and CDR2: MNHEY and SVGEGT. V lost 6 bases to trimming and J lost 0 bases; unmatched junction nucleotides: 11. The CDR3 DNA is TGTGCCAGCAGCTACGACCTGACAGGGACCTCCTACGAGCAGTACTTC. It translates to CASSYDLTGTSYEQYF.

This clonotype was recorded many times. The chain has TRBV28 and TRBJ2-4; D might be TRBD1 (5 bases). The V and J ends lost 3 bases and 4 bases respectively, with 10 bases between them. This CDR3 has 14 amino acids. Germline V CDR1 and CDR2: MDHEN, SYDVKM. CDR3 sequence reads: CASSLGQEKNIQYF. The CDR3 nucleotides read TGTGCCAGCAGTTTGGGGCAGGAGAAAAACATTCAGTACTTC.

Only a few counts were recorded for this clonotype. The rearrangement joins TRBV27 to TRBJ2-7; perhaps TRBD2 as D (7 bases). The CDR3 is 15 amino acids. CDR1 is MNHEY, CDR2 SMNVEV, per germline (reference sequence). Trimming stripped 3 bases from V and 3 bases from J, with 15 bases between. CDR3 sequence (DNA): TGTGCCAGCAGTTTTCAAGGGGGGGCCTACTACGAGCAGTACTTC. It encodes CASSFQGGAYYEQYF.

J is TRBJ2-2 and V is TRBV6-1, with D possibly TRBD1 on 5 matching bases. This CDR3 is built from 15 residues. V lost 5 bases and J 0 bases, leaving 10 bases between the germline ends. From germline, CDR1 is MNHNS and CDR2 SASEGT. The chain's CDR3 is CASSPRTTNTGELFF. CDR3 DNA sequence: TGTGCCAGCAGTCCAAGGACAACGAACACCGGGGAGCTGTTTTTT.

This clonotype was counted between two and nine times. The J gene is TRBJ2-1, the V gene TRBV5-1; 15 bases are a match to TRBD2. Per germline, CDR1 SGHRS and CDR2 YFSETQ. The CDR3 has 18 amino acids. The ends lost 4 bases at V and 7 bases at J; junction bases unmatched: 12. CDR3 in DNA: TGCGCCAGCAGCCACGGGACTAGCGGGAGGCCCCTGCCGAATGAGCAGTTCTTC. Translating gives CASSHGTSGRPLPNEQFF. Together with reference TRBV5-1 and TRBJ2-1, the CDR3 gives the full variable domain: KAGVTQTPRYLIKTRGQQVTLSCSPISGHRSVSWYQQTPGQGLQFLFEYFSETQRNKGNFPGRFSGRQFSNSRSEMNVSTLELGDSALYLCASSHGTSGRPLPNEQFFGPGTRLTVL.

This clonotype was observed many times. The chain uses TRBV27 and TRBJ1-5; the D gene is possibly TRBD1 (5 bases). V was clipped by 6 bases and J by 2 bases, with 17 bases between them. Germline V gives CDR1 MNHEY, CDR2 SMNVEV (reference sequence). CDR3 size: 16 residues. CDR3 protein: CASSPYVGGGNQPQHF. Here the CDR3 DNA reads TGTGCCAGCAGCCCCTATGTTGGGGGTGGCAATCAGCCCCAGCATTTT.

J is TRBJ2-1 and V is TRBV12-3 or TRBV12-4, with D possibly TRBD1 on 6 matching bases. This CDR3 contains 11 residues. V was pared by 9 bases and J by 7 bases, with 10 bases between. The CDR3 DNA reads as TGTGCCAGTGGGGGCGGGAATGAGCAGTTCTTC. Its translation: CASGGGNEQFF.

The sample holds many counts of this clonotype. J is TRBJ1-2 and V is TRBV20-1; D not certain. The CDR3 is 12 amino acids. Germline loops: CDR1 DFQATT, CDR2 SNEGSKA (reference sequence). The V gene lost 2 bases and the J gene lost 4 bases, with 8 bases spanning the gap. The CDR3 loop reads CSARLPFYGYTF. Written as DNA, the CDR3 is TGCAGTGCTAGACTTCCGTTCTATGGCTACACCTTC.